The sample holds a few counts of the clone carrying this TCR beta chain. Its antigen is as yet unknown. The record originates from a study of T cell repertoires in cytomegalovirus infection. Turning to the study itself: Researchers turned to recently identified HLA-C-restricted CMV epitopes as well as well-studied HLA-B-restricted ones. Points from the study as a whole: Ex vivo, HLA-C-restricted CMV-specific TCR beta clonotypes prevailed over the rest of the response.

One entry per CDR3 protein results from TCRdb running MiXCR on the reads. The sample lists under 300,000 distinct CDR3 sequences; about 20% were seen once. Germline V gene sequence: CDR1 MGHRA, CDR2 YSYEKL. The CDR3 consists of 16 residues. V lost 2 bases, J lost 6 bases, and 17 bases lay in between. This clonotype was sampled from a human donor in good health (CMV status not recorded). Some clones in this sample may be carry-over from other donors' samples. J is TRBJ2-4 and V is TRBV4-1; the D gene could be TRBD1 or TRBD2 (7 bases each). Sequenced material: cultured PBMCs, taken from culture after CMV antigen stimulation. DNA of the CDR3: TGCGCCAGCAGCCAAAGGGGAGGGGGCGAGGGAAACATTCAGTACTTC. Amino acid sequence: CASSQRGGGEGNIQYF.